Listed below are T cell receptor beta chains from one sample, sequenced in a study of cytotoxic CD8 clonotypes in ibrutinib-treated CLL. Produced via immunoSEQ multiplex PCR; TCRdb's table is partial and in-frame only. This table holds 110,000 to 150,000 clones, 85% to 95% found once. The sample here was PBMCs, taken after 12 months of ibrutinib treatment. Source of these receptors: a human donor with chronic lymphocytic leukemia. CDR3s include the opening cysteine and the closing phenylalanine or tryptophan. The D gene is left open where the match is weak. Not every row has a clone size; where given, it reads once, few, many or a size class.

CDR3 protein: CASSYYDGEQYF
CDR3 DNA: TGTGCCAGCAGCTACTACGACGGCGAGCAGTACTTC
J gene: TRBJ2-7
clone size: .
D gene: .
V gene: TRBV5-4

CDR3 protein: CASSQLGLPGLTSYNEQFF
CDR3 DNA: TGTGCCAGCAGCCAACTAGGGCTACCGGGACTAACCTCCTACAATGAGCAGTTCTTC
J gene: TRBJ2-1
clone size: .
D gene: TRBD2
V gene: TRBV27

CDR3 protein: CASSFRQNTDTQYF
CDR3 DNA: TGTGCCAGCAGCTTCAGGCAGAACACAGATACGCAGTATTTT
J gene: TRBJ2-3
clone size: .
D gene: .
V gene: TRBV5-4

CDR3 protein: CAATWGYGGELFF
CDR3 DNA: TGTGCCGCCACCTGGGGTTACGGCGGGGAGCTGTTTTTT
J gene: TRBJ2-2
clone size: .
D gene: .
V gene: TRBV6-5

CDR3 protein: CASSPGLEQFF
CDR3 DNA: TGTGCCAGCTCACCGGGACTAGAGCAGTTCTTC
J gene: TRBJ2-1
clone size: .
D gene: TRBD2
V gene: TRBV18

CDR3 protein: CASSFAPSWEYEQYF
CDR3 DNA: TGTGCCAGCAGTTTCGCCCCTAGCTGGGAGTACGAGCAGTACTTC
J gene: TRBJ2-7
clone size: .
D gene: .
V gene: TRBV28

CDR3 protein: CASSPGTAMETQYF
CDR3 DNA: TGTGCCAGTAGTCCCGGGACGGCTATGGAGACCCAGTACTTC
J gene: TRBJ2-5
clone size: .
D gene: .
V gene: TRBV19

CDR3 protein: CATSTSRTSVPHEQYF
CDR3 DNA: TGTGCCACCAGCACCTCAAGGACTAGCGTACCCCACGAGCAGTACTTC
J gene: TRBJ2-7
clone size: .
D gene: TRBD2
V gene: TRBV15

CDR3 protein: CASSSRDKTYNEQFF
CDR3 DNA: TGTGCCAGCAGCTCCCGGGACAAGACCTACAATGAGCAGTTCTTC
J gene: TRBJ2-1
clone size: .
D gene: .
V gene: TRBV11-1

CDR3 protein: CASSDGMKTSPRETQYF
CDR3 DNA: TGCGCCAGCAGCGACGGAATGAAAACTAGTCCCCGAGAGACCCAGTACTTC
J gene: TRBJ2-5
clone size: .
D gene: .
V gene: TRBV5-1

CDR3 protein: CASSGGTVEQYF
CDR3 DNA: TGTGCCAGCAGCGGGGGGACAGTCGAGCAGTACTTC
J gene: TRBJ2-7
clone size: .
D gene: .
V gene: TRBV2

CDR3 protein: CASSLGQGADTQYF
CDR3 DNA: TGCGCCAGCAGCTTAGGACAGGGCGCAGATACGCAGTATTTT
J gene: TRBJ2-3
clone size: .
D gene: TRBD1
V gene: TRBV5-1

CDR3 protein: CAIRQREAFF
CDR3 DNA: TGTGCCATCAGACAGAGGGAAGCTTTCTTT
J gene: TRBJ1-1
clone size: .
D gene: .
V gene: TRBV28

CDR3 protein: CASSVGGRVNYGYTF
CDR3 DNA: TGTGCCAGCAGCGTAGGTGGCAGGGTAAACTATGGCTACACCTTC
J gene: TRBJ1-2
clone size: .
D gene: .
V gene: TRBV9

CDR3 protein: CASSLGQAFNQPQHF
CDR3 DNA: TGTGCCAGCAGCTTGGGACAGGCATTTAATCAGCCCCAGCATTTT
J gene: TRBJ1-5
clone size: .
D gene: .
V gene: TRBV5-8

CDR3 protein: CASSTGTAQETQYF
CDR3 DNA: TGTGCCAGCAGTACCGGGACAGCCCAAGAGACCCAGTACTTC
J gene: TRBJ2-5
clone size: .
D gene: TRBD1
V gene: TRBV2

CDR3 protein: CASSVDPAGAANTIYF
CDR3 DNA: TGTGCCAGCAGCGTAGACCCCGCGGGGGCGGCAAACACCATATATTTT
J gene: TRBJ1-3
clone size: once
D gene: .
V gene: TRBV9

CDR3 protein: CASSLVQGEVQYF
CDR3 DNA: TGTGCCAGCAGCTTAGTACAGGGTGAGGTGCAGTACTTC
J gene: TRBJ2-5
clone size: .
D gene: .
V gene: TRBV7-8

CDR3 protein: CASSGHLAGGSNEQFF
CDR3 DNA: TGCGCCAGCAGCGGGCACTTAGCGGGAGGATCCAATGAGCAGTTCTTC
J gene: TRBJ2-1
clone size: .
D gene: TRBD2
V gene: TRBV4-1

CDR3 protein: CASSIGQTQAGELFF
CDR3 DNA: TGTGCCAGCAGCATCGGACAGACCCAGGCCGGGGAGCTGTTTTTT
J gene: TRBJ2-2
clone size: .
D gene: .
V gene: TRBV7-8

CDR3 protein: CAISGRDEAFF
CDR3 DNA: TGTGCCATCAGTGGGAGGGATGAAGCTTTCTTT
J gene: TRBJ1-1
clone size: .
D gene: .
V gene: TRBV10-3

CDR3 protein: CASSRDRGVDTEAFF
CDR3 DNA: TGTGCCAGCAGCCGGGACAGGGGGGTCGATACTGAAGCTTTCTTT
J gene: TRBJ1-1
clone size: .
D gene: TRBD1
V gene: TRBV28

CDR3 protein: CASSLGGARNTEAFF
CDR3 DNA: TGTGCCAGCAGCTTAGGGGGGGCACGGAACACTGAAGCTTTCTTT
J gene: TRBJ1-1
clone size: few
D gene: .
V gene: TRBV11-3

CDR3 protein: CASTGANSNEQFF
CDR3 DNA: TGTGCCAGCACCGGGGCCAATAGCAATGAGCAGTTCTTC
J gene: TRBJ2-1
clone size: .
D gene: .
V gene: TRBV5-6

CDR3 protein: CSVGWGSDTGELFF
CDR3 DNA: TGCAGCGTTGGTTGGGGGAGTGACACCGGGGAGCTGTTTTTT
J gene: TRBJ2-2
clone size: .
D gene: .
V gene: TRBV29-1

CDR3 protein: CASSEDGRTEYEQYF
CDR3 DNA: TGTGCCAGCAGTGAAGACGGGAGGACGGAATACGAGCAGTACTTC
J gene: TRBJ2-7
clone size: .
D gene: TRBD2
V gene: TRBV6-1

CDR3 protein: CASSVGPGINQPQHF
CDR3 DNA: TGTGCCAGCAGCGTAGGGCCAGGGATCAATCAGCCCCAGCATTTT
J gene: TRBJ1-5
clone size: .
D gene: .
V gene: TRBV9

CDR3 protein: CASSPVGGGTYEQYF
CDR3 DNA: TGTGCCAGCTCACCAGTAGGGGGAGGGACCTACGAGCAGTACTTC
J gene: TRBJ2-7
clone size: .
D gene: .
V gene: TRBV18

CDR3 protein: CASSGVGRGKNTEAFF
CDR3 DNA: TGTGCCAGTAGTGGGGTGGGGCGGGGGAAGAACACTGAAGCTTTCTTT
J gene: TRBJ1-1
clone size: once
D gene: .
V gene: TRBV19

CDR3 protein: CASARDAAEAFF
CDR3 DNA: TGTGCTAGTGCCCGGGACGCGGCTGAAGCTTTCTTT
J gene: TRBJ1-1
clone size: once
D gene: .
V gene: TRBV12-5

CDR3 protein: CASSPPDGDYGYTF
CDR3 DNA: TGTGCCAGCTCACCACCCGACGGGGACTATGGCTACACCTTC
J gene: TRBJ1-2
clone size: .
D gene: .
V gene: TRBV18

CDR3 protein: CASGTFGPGWTGELFF
CDR3 DNA: TGTGCCAGCGGGACCTTTGGTCCGGGGTGGACCGGGGAGCTGTTTTTT
J gene: TRBJ2-2
clone size: .
D gene: .
V gene: TRBV27

CDR3 protein: CASSPDRQSYEQYF
CDR3 DNA: TGTGCCAGCAGCCCGGACAGGCAATCCTACGAGCAGTACTTC
J gene: TRBJ2-7
clone size: .
D gene: TRBD1
V gene: TRBV7-6

CDR3 protein: CASRVKGGPKGTEAFF
CDR3 DNA: TGTGCCAGTAGAGTCAAGGGGGGCCCTAAAGGCACTGAAGCTTTCTTT
J gene: TRBJ1-1
clone size: .
D gene: .
V gene: TRBV19

CDR3 protein: CASSLQGSNTGELFF
CDR3 DNA: TGTGCCAGCAGCTTACAGGGGTCGAACACCGGGGAGCTGTTTTTT
J gene: TRBJ2-2
clone size: .
D gene: .
V gene: TRBV7-3

CDR3 protein: CASRTGQGGELFF
CDR3 DNA: TGTGCCAGTAGGACAGGGCAGGGCGGGGAGCTGTTTTTT
J gene: TRBJ2-2
clone size: .
D gene: TRBD1
V gene: TRBV19

CDR3 protein: CASSLVVTETQYF
CDR3 DNA: TGTGCCAGCAGCTTAGTGGTTACGGAGACCCAGTACTTC
J gene: TRBJ2-5
clone size: .
D gene: .
V gene: TRBV7-2

CDR3 protein: CASSSETGGHYEQYF
CDR3 DNA: TGTGCCAGCAGTTCGGAAACAGGGGGGCACTACGAGCAGTACTTC
J gene: TRBJ2-7
clone size: .
D gene: TRBD1
V gene: TRBV28

CDR3 protein: CASSLPPLGTGPQYF
CDR3 DNA: TGTGCCAGCAGTCTGCCCCCCCTTGGGACTGGACCGCAGTACTTC
J gene: TRBJ2-7
clone size: .
D gene: .
V gene: TRBV28

CDR3 protein: CASSLLQGREQYF
CDR3 DNA: TGTGCCAGCAGCTTACTCCAGGGGCGCGAGCAGTACTTC
J gene: TRBJ2-7
clone size: .
D gene: .
V gene: TRBV11-3

CDR3 protein: CSASTTYEQYF
CDR3 DNA: TGCAGTGCTAGCACGACTTACGAGCAGTACTTC
J gene: TRBJ2-7
clone size: .
D gene: .
V gene: TRBV20-1

CDR3 protein: CASSAAGRGNQPQHF
CDR3 DNA: TGTGCCAGTAGTGCGGCAGGACGGGGCAATCAGCCCCAGCATTTT
J gene: TRBJ1-5
clone size: .
D gene: .
V gene: TRBV19

CDR3 protein: CASGPQGANTGELFF
CDR3 DNA: TGTGCCAGCGGCCCCCAGGGGGCGAACACCGGGGAGCTGTTTTTT
J gene: TRBJ2-2
clone size: .
D gene: TRBD1
V gene: TRBV27

CDR3 protein: CASSPARGGYTF
CDR3 DNA: TGTGCCAGCAGCCCGGCGCGGGGAGGCTACACCTTC
J gene: TRBJ1-2
clone size: .
D gene: .
V gene: TRBV11-2

CDR3 protein: CASNQNTEAFF
CDR3 DNA: TGTGCCAGCAACCAGAACACTGAAGCTTTCTTT
J gene: TRBJ1-1
clone size: .
D gene: .
V gene: TRBV19

CDR3 protein: CASSVGTGTQPQHF
CDR3 DNA: TGTGCCAGCAGCGTAGGGACAGGGACCCAGCCCCAGCATTTT
J gene: TRBJ1-5
clone size: .
D gene: TRBD1
V gene: TRBV9